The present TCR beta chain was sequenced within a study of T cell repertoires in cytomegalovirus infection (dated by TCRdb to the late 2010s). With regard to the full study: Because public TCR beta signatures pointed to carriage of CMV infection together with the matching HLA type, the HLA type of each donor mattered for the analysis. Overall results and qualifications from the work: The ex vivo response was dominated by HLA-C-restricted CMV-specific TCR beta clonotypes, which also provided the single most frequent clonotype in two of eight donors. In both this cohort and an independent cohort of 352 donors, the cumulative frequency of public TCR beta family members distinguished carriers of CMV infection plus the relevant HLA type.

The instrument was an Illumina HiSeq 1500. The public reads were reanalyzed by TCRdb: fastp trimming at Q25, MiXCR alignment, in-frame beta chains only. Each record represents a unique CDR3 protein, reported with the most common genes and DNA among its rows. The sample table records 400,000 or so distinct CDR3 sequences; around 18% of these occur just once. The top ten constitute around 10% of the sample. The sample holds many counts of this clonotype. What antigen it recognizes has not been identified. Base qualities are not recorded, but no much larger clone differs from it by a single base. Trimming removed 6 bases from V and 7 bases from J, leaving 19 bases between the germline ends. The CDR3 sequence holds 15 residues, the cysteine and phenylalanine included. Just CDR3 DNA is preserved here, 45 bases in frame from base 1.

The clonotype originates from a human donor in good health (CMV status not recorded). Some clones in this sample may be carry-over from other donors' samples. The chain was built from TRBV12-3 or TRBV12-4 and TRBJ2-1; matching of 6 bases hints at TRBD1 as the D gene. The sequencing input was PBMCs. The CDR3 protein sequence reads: CASSRPITGRNEQFF. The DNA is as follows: TGTGCCAGCAGCCGCCCTATTACAGGGAGAAATGAGCAGTTCTTC.